A single sample is the source of the 8 T cell receptor beta chains below, sequenced in a study of blood T cell repertoires in COVID-19. This table comes from immunoSEQ multiplex PCR, and its TCRdb copy is limited to in-frame clones, with some not included. Found here are some 130,000 clones, roughly nine tenths of them singletons; the top ten hold roughly 4.5%. Sequencing was done on a sample of peripheral blood. Every receptor here comes from a man in his sixties with COVID-19, enrolled during active disease.

This sequence joins TRBV12-3 or TRBV12-4 and TRBJ2-1; possible D gene TRBD2, 6 bases. The CDR3 has 12 residues. V was cut by 6 bases and J by 10 bases, with 13 bases left in between. The CDR3: CASSLTSREQFF. In nucleotides, the CDR3 is TGTGCCAGCAGCCTAACTAGCCGGGAGCAGTTCTTC.

With respect to this clone: The junction departs from the called germline gene at one end, perhaps through a read error. The chain links TRBV5-1 to TRBJ2-1; 7 bases are shared with TRBD1. CDR3 size: 13 residues. The germline CDR1 and CDR2 sequences are SGHRS and YFSETQ. The CDR3: CASRLGQYNEQFF. CDR3 bases: TGCGCCAGCAGGTTGGGACAGTACAATGAGCAGTTCTTC.

This clone occurred many times. V gene TRBV4-3 combines with J gene TRBJ2-7; TRBD1 might be the D (6 bases). The V end was cut by 1 base, the J end by 0 bases, with 13 bases between. CDR3 length equals 16 residues. Germline CDR1 and CDR2: LGHNA and YSLEER. The CDR3 DNA reads as TGCGCCAGCAGCCAAGGGGGGACATACAGCTCCTACGAGCAGTACTTC. Protein sequence: CASSQGGTYSSYEQYF.

The chain employs TRBV4-3 and TRBJ2-3; 7 bases are shared with TRBD2. Trimming removed 0 bases from V and 1 base from J; junction bases left unmatched: 7. The germline V gene encodes CDR1 LGHNA and CDR2 YSLEER. This CDR3 comprises 17 residues. In nucleotides, the CDR3 is TGCGCCAGCAGCCAAGATTTGGCTAGCGGAGGCACAGATACGCAGTATTTT. Protein product: CASSQDLASGGTDTQYF.

This chain uses TRBV27 with TRBJ2-7; 9 bases map to TRBD1. This CDR3 spans 16 amino acids. The germline gives CDR1 MNHEY, CDR2 SMNVEV (reference sequence). V dropped 8 bases and J dropped 6; count of bases not matched to a gene: 17. DNA for the CDR3: TGTGCCAGCCGCAAAGGGTGGGACAGGGAGGTGGGCGAGCAGTACTTC. Translation gives CASRKGWDREVGEQYF.

The rearrangement uses TRBV14 and TRBJ2-5, with TRBD2 matching over 15 bases. Trimming took 4 bases from V and 5 from J; bases not matched to a gene: 14. The CDR3 spans 19 residues. Per germline, CDR1 SGHDN and CDR2 FVKESK. As DNA, the CDR3 is TGTGCCAGCAGCCCTCCTAGCGGACTAGCGGGAGGGAGTGGCGAGACCCAGTACTTC. Its translation: CASSPPSGLAGGSGETQYF. The whole variable domain, filled in from reference TRBV14 and TRBJ2-5, reads EAGVTQFPSHSVIEKGQTVTLRCDPISGHDNLYWYRRVMGKEIKFLLHFVKESKQDESGMPNNRFLAERTGGTYSTLKVQPAELEDSGVYFCASSPPSGLAGGSGETQYFGPGTRLLVL.

The chain joins TRBV4-1 to TRBJ2-2; TRBD2 matches 9 bases. Germline V gives CDR1 MGHRA, CDR2 YSYEKL. With V trimmed by 0 bases and J by 5 bases, 7 bases remained unmatched. The CDR3 runs to 17 residues. CDR3 loop: CASSQDVGLAGTGELFF. In DNA form, the CDR3 reads TGCGCCAGCAGCCAAGATGTAGGGCTAGCGGGGACCGGGGAGCTGTTTTTT.

This clone was seen more than once but under ten times. V usage is TRBV5-4 and J usage is TRBJ2-7; 7 positions agree with TRBD1. J lost 6 bases, V lost 0 bases, and 6 bases had no gene match. The CDR3 runs to 14 residues. Germline-derived CDR1 and CDR2 are SGHNT and YYREEE (reference sequence). CDR3 protein: CASSLGQGTREQYF. In DNA form, the CDR3 reads TGTGCCAGCAGCTTGGGACAGGGAACGCGCGAGCAGTACTTC. The variable domain in full, with the rest retrieved from reference TRBV5-4 and TRBJ2-7, is ETGVTQSPTHLIKTRGQQVTLRCSSQSGHNTVSWYQQALGQGPQFIFQYYREEENGRGNFPPRFSGLQFPNYSSELNVNALELDDSALYLCASSLGQGTREQYFGPGTRLTVT.